This TCR beta chain derives from a study of T cell repertoires in cytomegalovirus infection. Study at large: Matching HLA type and CMV infection were both indicated by public TCR beta signatures.

Comment on this clonotype: The antigen is not known.

Findings and limits, study-wide: What dominated the ex vivo response were HLA-C-restricted CMV-specific TCR beta clonotypes.

TCRdb passed the reads through MiXCR, listing each CDR3 protein once. In the table there are more than 650,000 distinct CDR3 sequences, 35% to 45% of which are singletons. The receptor was isolated from a human donor in good health (CMV status not recorded). Some clones in this sample may be carry-over from other donors' samples. The sequencing input was PBMCs.

CDR3 DNA sequence: TGTGCCAGCAGAAGAGATGATCAGCCCCAGCATTTT. Residues: CASRRDDQPQHF. V and J are TRBV12-3 or TRBV12-4 and TRBJ1-5; no clear D gene. Trimming took off 6 bases at V and 5 bases at J, with 8 bases between the two ends. The CDR3 consists of 12 residues.